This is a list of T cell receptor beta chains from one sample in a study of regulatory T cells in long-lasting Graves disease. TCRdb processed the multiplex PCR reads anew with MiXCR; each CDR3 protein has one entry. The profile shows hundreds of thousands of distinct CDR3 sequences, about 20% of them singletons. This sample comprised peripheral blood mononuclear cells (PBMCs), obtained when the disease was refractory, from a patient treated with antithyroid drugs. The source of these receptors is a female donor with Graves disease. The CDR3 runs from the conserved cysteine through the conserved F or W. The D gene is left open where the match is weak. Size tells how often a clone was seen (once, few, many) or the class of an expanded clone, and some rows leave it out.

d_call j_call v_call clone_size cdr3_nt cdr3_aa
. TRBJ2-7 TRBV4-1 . TGCGCCAGCAGCCAACTGGACAACTCCTACGAGCAGTACTTC CASSQLDNSYEQYF
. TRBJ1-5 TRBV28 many TGTGCCAGCAGTTCGACATCCCAAGGGCAGCCCCAGCATTTT CASSSTSQGQPQHF
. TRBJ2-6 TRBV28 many TGTGCCAGCAGTTTTTACAGCTCTGGGGCCAACGTCCTGACTTTC CASSFYSSGANVLTF
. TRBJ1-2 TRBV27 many TGTGCCAGCACCAAACTTAGCCTAAGGTGGGAGGGCTACACCTTC CASTKLSLRWEGYTF
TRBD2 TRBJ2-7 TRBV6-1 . TGTGCCAGCAGTGTGGGACTAGCGGGACCCTACGAGCAGTACTTC CASSVGLAGPYEQYF
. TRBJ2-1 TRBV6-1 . TGTGCCAGCAGCGGGCTAGCGACGTCTTACAATGAGCAGTTCTTC CASSGLATSYNEQFF
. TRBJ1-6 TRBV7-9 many TGTGCCAGCAGCTTGGACAGCTCCTATAATTCACCCCTCCACTTT CASSLDSSYNSPLHF
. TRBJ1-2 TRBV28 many TGTGCCAGCAGTTTTCCCGGGGCAGGGTATGGCTACACCTTC CASSFPGAGYGYTF
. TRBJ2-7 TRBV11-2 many TGTGCCAGCACTCTCAAGGCTTACGAGCAGTACTTC CASTLKAYEQYF
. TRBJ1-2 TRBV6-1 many TGTGCCAGCAGTGGGGGGAGGGCCCCTAACTATGGCTACACCTTC CASSGGRAPNYGYTF
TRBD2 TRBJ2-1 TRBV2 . TGTGCCAGCAGTGAAGAGACAGGCCGGGAGGGAAAGTTCTTC CASSEETGREGKFF
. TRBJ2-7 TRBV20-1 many TGCAGTGCTAGCGGGGACGCCTACGAGCAGTACTTC CSASGDAYEQYF
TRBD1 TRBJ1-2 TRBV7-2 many TGTGCCAGCAGGCCCGCCGGGACAGGGTATGGCTACACCTTC CASRPAGTGYGYTF
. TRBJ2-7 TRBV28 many TGTGCCAGCAGTTTATCATTCGAGCAGTACTTC CASSLSFEQYF
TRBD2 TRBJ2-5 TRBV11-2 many TGTGCCAGCAGCCGACTAGCGGAAAACCAAGAGACCCAGTACTTC CASSRLAENQETQYF
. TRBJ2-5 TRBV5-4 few TGTGCCAGCAGCTACCAGGGTGGGGCGTCGGAGACCCAGTACTTC CASSYQGGASETQYF